A single TCR beta chain is shown here with its context. CDR1 and CDR2 from the germline V gene are LGHNA and YSLEER. V was clipped by 0 bases and J by 0 bases, with 9 bases between them. The CDR3 spans 17 residues. From the 5' RACE reads, TCRdb called clonotypes with MiXCR, one entry per CDR3 protein. The sample consists of hundreds of thousands of distinct CDR3 sequences, roughly 22% of them appearing once. The sample comes from a study of T-cell memory formation after mild COVID-19. Sequenced input: PBMCs or a T cell subset sorted from them (not recorded which). The receptor was derived from an adult woman who had mild COVID-19 (a few samples of this study predate the infection). Cell type and time point are not known. V and J are TRBV4-3 and TRBJ1-6, with D possibly matching TRBD1 (5 bases). The CDR3 region is CASSQDPGSSYNSPLHF. The CDR3 DNA follows: TGCGCCAGCAGCCAAGATCCAGGGAGCTCCTATAATTCACCCCTCCACTTT.